The present T cell receptor beta chain was sequenced within a study of blood T cell repertoires in COVID-19. Germline CDR1 is KGHDR and CDR2 is SFDVKD. The CDR3 totals 17 residues. V was clipped by 3 bases and J by 4 bases; unmatched bases: 8. Only in-frame clones appear in the TCRdb table, and some are missing; sequencing was by immunoSEQ multiplex PCR. This table has about 57,000 clones, about 80% appearing once. The J gene is TRBJ2-2, the V gene TRBV24-1, with TRBD1 matching over 9 bases. This clonotype was sampled from a man in his 60s with acute or convalescent COVID-19. Sequenced input: peripheral blood. Here the CDR3 DNA reads TGTGCCACCAGTGATCCCCGGGACAGGGTTGCCACCGGGGAGCTGTTTTTT. Residues: CATSDPRDRVATGELFF.